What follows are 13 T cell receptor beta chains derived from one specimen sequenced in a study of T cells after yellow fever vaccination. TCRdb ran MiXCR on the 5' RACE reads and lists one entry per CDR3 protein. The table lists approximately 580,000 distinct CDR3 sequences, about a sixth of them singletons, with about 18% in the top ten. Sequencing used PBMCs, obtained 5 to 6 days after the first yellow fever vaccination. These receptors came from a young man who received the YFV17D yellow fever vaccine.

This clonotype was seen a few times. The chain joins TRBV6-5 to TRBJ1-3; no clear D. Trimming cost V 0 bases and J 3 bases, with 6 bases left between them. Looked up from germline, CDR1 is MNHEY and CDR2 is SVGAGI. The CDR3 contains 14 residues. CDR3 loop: CASSYSGYGNTIYF. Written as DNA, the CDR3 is TGTGCCAGCAGTTACTCGGGGTATGGAAACACCATATATTTT.

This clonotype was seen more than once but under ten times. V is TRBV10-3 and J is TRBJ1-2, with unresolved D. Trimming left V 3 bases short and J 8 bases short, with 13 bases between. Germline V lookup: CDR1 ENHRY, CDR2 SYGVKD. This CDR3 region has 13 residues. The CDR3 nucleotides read TGTGCCATCAGTGACAGGCCGTTGGGGGGCTACACCTTC. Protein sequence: CAISDRPLGGYTF.

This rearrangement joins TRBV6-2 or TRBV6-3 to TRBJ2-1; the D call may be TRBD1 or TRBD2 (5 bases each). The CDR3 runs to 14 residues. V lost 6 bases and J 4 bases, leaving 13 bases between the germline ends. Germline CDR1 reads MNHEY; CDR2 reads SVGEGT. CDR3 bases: TGTGCCAGCAGCGGGACGGACCTATACAATGAGCAGTTCTTC. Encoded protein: CASSGTDLYNEQFF.

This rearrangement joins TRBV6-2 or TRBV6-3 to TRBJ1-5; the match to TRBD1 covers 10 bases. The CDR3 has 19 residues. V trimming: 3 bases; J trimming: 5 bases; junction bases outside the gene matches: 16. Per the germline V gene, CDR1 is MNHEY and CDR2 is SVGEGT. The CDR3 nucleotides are TGTGCCAGCAGTTATAACCGGGACAGGGGTCTTTCGGGTCATCAGCCCCAGCATTTT. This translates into CASSYNRDRGLSGHQPQHF.

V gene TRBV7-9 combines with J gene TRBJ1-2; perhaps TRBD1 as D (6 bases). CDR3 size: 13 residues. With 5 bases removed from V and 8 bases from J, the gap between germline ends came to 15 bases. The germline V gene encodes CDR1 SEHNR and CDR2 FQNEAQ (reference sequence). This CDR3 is CASSPPHREGYTF. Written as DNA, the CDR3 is TGTGCCAGCAGCCCCCCCCACAGGGAGGGCTACACCTTC.

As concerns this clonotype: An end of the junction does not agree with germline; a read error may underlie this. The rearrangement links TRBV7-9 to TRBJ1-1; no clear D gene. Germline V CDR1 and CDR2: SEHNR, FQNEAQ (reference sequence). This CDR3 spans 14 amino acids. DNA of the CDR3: TGTGCCAGCAGATTAGGTGGGTTGTCGGCTGAAGCTTTCTTT. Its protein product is CASRLGGLSAEAFF.

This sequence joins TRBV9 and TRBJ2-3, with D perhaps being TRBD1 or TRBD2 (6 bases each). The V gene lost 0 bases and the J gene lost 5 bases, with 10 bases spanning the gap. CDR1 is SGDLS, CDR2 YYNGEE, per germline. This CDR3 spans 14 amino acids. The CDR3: CASSVGGAGDTQYF. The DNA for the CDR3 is TGTGCCAGCAGCGTAGGGGGGGCTGGAGATACGCAGTATTTT.

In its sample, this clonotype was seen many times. In DNA, the CDR3 is TGTGCCATCAGTACAGGGGCCCAACATCAGCCCCAGCATTTT. It is translated as CAISTGAQHQPQHF. The chain employs TRBV10-3 and TRBJ1-5, with 7 bases aligning to TRBD1. There are 14 residues in the CDR3. V lost 5 bases to trimming and J lost 5 bases; unmatched junction nucleotides: 6. CDR1 and CDR2 from the germline V gene are ENHRY and SYGVKD.

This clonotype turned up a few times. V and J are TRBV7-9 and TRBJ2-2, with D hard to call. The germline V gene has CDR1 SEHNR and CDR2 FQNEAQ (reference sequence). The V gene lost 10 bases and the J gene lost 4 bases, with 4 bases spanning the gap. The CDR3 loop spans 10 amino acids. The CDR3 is CATLTGELFF. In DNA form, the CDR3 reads TGTGCCACCCTCACCGGGGAGCTGTTTTTT. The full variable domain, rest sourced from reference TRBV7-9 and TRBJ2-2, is DTGVSQNPRHKITKRGQNVTFRCDPISEHNRLYWYRQTLGQGPEFLTYFQNEAQLEKSRLLSDRFSAERPKGSFSTLEIQRTEQGDSAMYLCATLTGELFFGEGSRLTVL.

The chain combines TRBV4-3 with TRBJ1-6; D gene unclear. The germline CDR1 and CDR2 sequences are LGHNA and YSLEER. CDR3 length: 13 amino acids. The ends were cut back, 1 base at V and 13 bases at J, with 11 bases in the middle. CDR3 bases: TGCGCCAGCAGCCAAGGCCTTGACTGGCCCCTCCACTTT. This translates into CASSQGLDWPLHF.

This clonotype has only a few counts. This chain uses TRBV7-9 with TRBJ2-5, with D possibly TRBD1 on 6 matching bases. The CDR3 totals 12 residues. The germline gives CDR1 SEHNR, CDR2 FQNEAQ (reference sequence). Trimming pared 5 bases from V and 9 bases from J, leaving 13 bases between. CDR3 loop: CASSRQEKSQYF. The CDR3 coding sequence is TGTGCCAGCAGCCGACAGGAGAAGTCCCAGTACTTC.

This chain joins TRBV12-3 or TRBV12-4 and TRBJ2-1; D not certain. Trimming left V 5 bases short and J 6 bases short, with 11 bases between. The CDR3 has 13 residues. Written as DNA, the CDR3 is TGTGCCAGCAGTAAAACCCAGGTCAATGAGCAGTTCTTC. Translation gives CASSKTQVNEQFF.

This chain's CDR3 is CASKTGTRETQYF. The CDR3 nucleotides read TGTGCCTCCAAAACCGGGACGCGGGAGACCCAGTACTTC. V gene TRBV30 combines with J gene TRBJ2-5; D tentatively reads TRBD1 or TRBD2 (5 bases each). This CDR3 spans 13 amino acids. The germline V and J ends were trimmed by 7 bases and 5 bases, with 17 bases remaining between them. Germline CDR1 is GTSNPN and CDR2 is SVGIG (reference sequence).